The rows below give T cell receptor beta chains drawn from one sample of a study of human T cells and chemical hapten exposure. MiXCR was run by TCRdb on the RACE reads, yielding one entry per CDR3 protein. The sample has 85,000 to 95,000 distinct CDR3 sequences; around 9% are singletons. Sequences were obtained from whole blood. Every receptor here comes from a female donor in good health. Some clones in this sample may be carry-over from other donors' samples. CDR3s include the opening cysteine and the closing phenylalanine or tryptophan. A D gene is named only where the DNA matches it firmly. Only some rows state a clone size, as once, few, many or a class for expanded clones.

TGTGCCAGCAGCTTAGAACGGGGGAGCTCCTACGAGCAGTACTTC	CASSLERGSSYEQYF	.	TRBJ2-7	few	TRBV7-2
TGTGCCAGCATCTTAAGTGGGGGAGACACTGAAGCTTTCTTT	CASILSGGDTEAFF	.	TRBJ1-1	many	TRBV6-6
TGTGCCAGCAGCGTATTAGGGGCAGGGTGGGAGCGCGAGCAGTTCTTC	CASSVLGAGWEREQFF	.	TRBJ2-1	.	TRBV9
TGTGCCAGCAGTTTAAGGGAGGTCGAGCAGTACTTC	CASSLREVEQYF	.	TRBJ2-7	.	TRBV28
TGTGCCAGCAGTTCCCAAATGAACACTGAAGCTTTCTTT	CASSSQMNTEAFF	.	TRBJ1-1	many	TRBV6-5
TGTGCCAGCAGCCACGGGACTAGCGGGAACAATGAGCAGTTCTTC	CASSHGTSGNNEQFF	TRBD2	TRBJ2-1	many	TRBV6-5
TGTGCCAGTAGTCCGCCGGGACTGGGGAAGTGGCAGTACTTC	CASSPPGLGKWQYF	.	TRBJ2-7	few	TRBV19
TGTGCCAGCAGCCCCCGCCGACGAGTTGAATTATGGGTGAACTACGAGCAGTACTTC	CASSPRRRVELWVNYEQYF	.	TRBJ2-7	few	TRBV7-2
TGTGCCAGCAGCCAAGGCGGTCTTAGGGCTTTCTTT	CASSQGGLRAFF	.	TRBJ1-1	many	TRBV3-1
TGTGCCAGCAGTCACAGGGCTCGGGCTGGAAACACCATATATTTT	CASSHRARAGNTIYF	.	TRBJ1-3	many	TRBV12-3/TRBV12-4
TGTGCCAGCAGCTTGGGGGGGGGGCCTACCGAGCAGTACTTC	CASSLGGGPTEQYF	.	TRBJ2-7	many	TRBV5-4
TGTGCCAGCAGTACTAGCACAGATACGCAGTATTTT	CASSTSTDTQYF	.	TRBJ2-3	few	TRBV28
TGTGCCAGCAGTTCCCCATTGTTCGATACACCCCTCCACTTT	CASSSPLFDTPLHF	.	TRBJ1-6	.	TRBV6-2/TRBV6-3
TGTGTCAGCAGCACCCATCCGGCTGGCGAGCAGTACTTC	CVSSTHPAGEQYF	.	TRBJ2-7	.	TRBV5-6
TGTGCCAGCAGCTTCGACAGGGGGTACGAGCAGTACTTC	CASSFDRGYEQYF	TRBD1	TRBJ2-7	.	TRBV7-3
TGCGCCAGCAGCTTGGGACTAGCGGGACTAGAGACCCAGTACTTC	CASSLGLAGLETQYF	TRBD2	TRBJ2-5	.	TRBV4-1
TGTGCCAGCAGCCAATCCCCTGGCCTAACTAGCACAGATACGCAGTATTTT	CASSQSPGLTSTDTQYF	.	TRBJ2-3	.	TRBV14
TGCAGTGCTAGAGATTCGGGACAGGGGGTCTACGAGCAGTACTTC	CSARDSGQGVYEQYF	TRBD1	TRBJ2-7	.	TRBV20-1
TGCAGCGTTGAAGATCTCCTAGCTGGAGCCCAGTACTTC	CSVEDLLAGAQYF	.	TRBJ2-5	many	TRBV29-1
TGCAGTGCTAGAATGATCAGGGGGAAATCACCCCTCCACTTT	CSARMIRGKSPLHF	TRBD1	TRBJ1-6	few	TRBV20-1
TGTGCCAGCAGCTTGGCTAGGGACGAGCAGTACTTC	CASSLARDEQYF	.	TRBJ2-7	many	TRBV5-5
TGCAGCGGAGCGGGGATACAAGAGACCCAGTACTTC	CSGAGIQETQYF	TRBD2	TRBJ2-5	few	TRBV29-1
TGCGCCAGCAGCCCGGACAGGGTGGACTACGAGCAGTACTTC	CASSPDRVDYEQYF	TRBD1	TRBJ2-7	.	TRBV5-1
TGTGCCAGCAGTTTCCCCGGGGGGGGACCTACCTATGGCTACACCTTC	CASSFPGGGPTYGYTF	.	TRBJ1-2	many	TRBV28
TGCAGCGTTGGTGCCTCTGGGGCCAACGTCCTGACTTTC	CSVGASGANVLTF	.	TRBJ2-6	many	TRBV29-1
TGTGCCAGCAGTCCTGAGCGGGAGGGCACAGATACGCAGTATTTT	CASSPEREGTDTQYF	TRBD2	TRBJ2-3	.	TRBV6-2/TRBV6-3
TGTGCCAGCAGCCCCCGGACCGGGGAGCTGTTTTTT	CASSPRTGELFF	.	TRBJ2-2	many	TRBV7-2